This TCR beta chain was recovered during a study of T cell responses to AZD1222 COVID-19 vaccine. Clones were read by immunoSEQ multiplex PCR, and TCRdb kept only the in-frame ones, dropping some. The sample lists around 65,000 clones, less than 90% seen once, with around 25% in the top ten. This clone was recorded once. Its antigen is undetermined. V shed 5 bases and J shed 6 bases, with 14 bases lying between them. The CDR3 has 15 amino acids. Germline assignment: CDR1 SEHNR and CDR2 FQNEAQ (reference sequence). Study-wide results and limits: Spike regions recognized by vaccine-associated CD4 TCRs spanned the protein, led by 160-218 and 743-854.

The TCR was taken from an adult who received the AZD1222 COVID-19 vaccine. Sequences were derived from peripheral blood, sampled 28 days after the second AZD1222 dose. The chain links TRBV7-9 to TRBJ1-6, with a tentative D call TRBD1 (6 bases). The CDR3 DNA reads as TGTGCCAGCAGCCCTGAGGGGGGTCGTAATTCACCCCTCCACTTT. The encoded protein is CASSPEGGRNSPLHF.